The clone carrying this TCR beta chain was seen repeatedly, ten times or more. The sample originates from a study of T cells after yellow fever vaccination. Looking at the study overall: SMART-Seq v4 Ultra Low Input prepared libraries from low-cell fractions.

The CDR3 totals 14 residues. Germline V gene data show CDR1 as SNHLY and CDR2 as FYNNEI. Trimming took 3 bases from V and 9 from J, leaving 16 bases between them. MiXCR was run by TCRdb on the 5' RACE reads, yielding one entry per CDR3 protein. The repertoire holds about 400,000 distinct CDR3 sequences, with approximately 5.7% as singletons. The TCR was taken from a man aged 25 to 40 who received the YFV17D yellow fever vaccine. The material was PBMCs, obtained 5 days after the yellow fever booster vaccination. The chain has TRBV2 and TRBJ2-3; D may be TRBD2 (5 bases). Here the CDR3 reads CASSDGLAPWTQYF. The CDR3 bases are TGTGCCAGCAGTGATGGGCTAGCCCCCTGGACGCAGTATTTT.